The 5 T cell receptor beta chains reported below all come from one sample, sequenced in a study of T cell repertoires in cytomegalovirus infection (dated by TCRdb to the late 2010s). TCRdb names Illumina HiSeq 1500 as the instrument used. Using fastp trimming at Q25 and MiXCR clonotype assembly, TCRdb reanalyzed the public sequencing data and kept in-frame beta chains. Each CDR3 protein appears once, grouped with its most common genes and DNA. The sample table records 500,000 to 600,000 distinct CDR3 sequences; approximately 15% of these occur just once. Roughly a quarter of the sample lies in the top ten. The sequenced sample was CD8+ T cells from PBMCs. The receptors stem from a human donor in good health (CMV status not recorded). Some clones in this sample may be carry-over from other donors' samples.

This clonotype was recorded many times. The gene calls are TRBV12-3 or TRBV12-4 and TRBJ2-7; D tentatively fits TRBD1 or TRBD2 (7 bases each). This CDR3 is 14 amino acids long. Trimming took off 5 bases at V and 4 bases at J, with 15 bases between the two ends. CDR3 sequence (DNA): TGTGCCAGCAGTACGGGGGGACAGACGTACGAGCAGTACTTC. Its protein product is CASSTGGQTYEQYF.

This clonotype was counted many times. This chain links TRBV7-3 with TRBJ2-3; D is unresolved. Germline V gives CDR1 SGHTA, CDR2 FQGTGA. The V end was cut by 2 bases, the J end by 0 bases, with 9 bases between. The length of the CDR3 is 15 residues. Written as DNA, the CDR3 is TGTGCCAGCAGCTTAGCCGGATCTAGCACAGATACGCAGTATTTT. Translation gives CASSLAGSSTDTQYF.

There are a few counts of this clonotype. This rearrangement joins TRBV27 to TRBJ2-5, with 14 positions matching TRBD2. The CDR3 spans 16 residues. Losses at the gene ends were 5 bases for V and 5 bases for J; bases not matched to a gene: 7. Looked up from germline, CDR1 is MNHEY and CDR2 is SMNVEV (reference sequence). The CDR3, as DNA: TGTGCCAGCAGTCTACGGACTAGCGGGGGGCTTGAGACCCAGTACTTC. It specifies CASSLRTSGGLETQYF.

This clonotype appeared a few times. The gene calls are TRBV28 and TRBJ2-7; 10 positions match TRBD1. This CDR3 has 14 residues. Germline CDR1 reads MDHEN; CDR2 reads SYDVKM. Trimming at V came to 6 bases and at J to 5 bases, leaving 7 bases not matched to a gene. CDR3 in DNA: TGTGCCAGCAGCCTCTCCGGGACAGGGGACGAGCAGTACTTC. This codes for CASSLSGTGDEQYF.

A remark on this clonotype: The conserved final phenylalanine or tryptophan is absent from the CDR3, which likely points to a read error. V usage is TRBV5-6 and J usage is TRBJ2-1; weak D call: TRBD1 (6 bases). Trimming pared 4 bases from V and 7 bases from J, leaving 15 bases between. Germline V CDR1 and CDR2: SGHDT, YYEEEE. The CDR3 spans 14 residues. Written as DNA, the CDR3 is TGTGCCAGCAGCGGGGGCTTACGCATGAATGAGCAGTTCCTC. It translates to CASSGGLRMNEQFL.